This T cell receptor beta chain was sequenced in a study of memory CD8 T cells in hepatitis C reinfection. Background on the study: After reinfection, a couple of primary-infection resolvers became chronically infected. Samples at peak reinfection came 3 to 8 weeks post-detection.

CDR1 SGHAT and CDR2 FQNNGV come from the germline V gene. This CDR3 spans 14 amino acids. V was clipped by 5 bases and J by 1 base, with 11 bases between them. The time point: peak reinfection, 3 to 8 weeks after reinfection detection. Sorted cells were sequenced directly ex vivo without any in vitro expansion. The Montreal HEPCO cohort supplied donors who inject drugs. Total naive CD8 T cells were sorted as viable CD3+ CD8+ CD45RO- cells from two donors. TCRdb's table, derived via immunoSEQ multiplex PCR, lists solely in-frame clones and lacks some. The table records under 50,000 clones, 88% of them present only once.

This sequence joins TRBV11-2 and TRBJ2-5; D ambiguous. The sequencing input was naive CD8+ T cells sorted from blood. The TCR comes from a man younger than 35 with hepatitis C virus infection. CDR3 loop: CASSIVEIQETQYF. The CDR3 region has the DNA TGTGCCAGCAGCATAGTAGAGATCCAAGAGACCCAGTACTTC.